What follows are 6 T cell receptor beta chains derived from one specimen sequenced in a study of shared clonotypes between healthy human individuals. Method: immunoSEQ multiplex PCR; TCRdb's copy keeps in-frame clones and lacks some. The sample lists 1,400,000 or so clones; around 98.5% were seen once. Source material: naive CD4+ T cells sorted from blood. Subset denoted: CD45RA+ positively selected. The receptors were gathered from a man younger than 40 in good health.

This chain links TRBV6-5 with TRBJ2-3, with D unresolved. Trimming left V 6 bases short and J 2 bases short, with 12 bases between. The CDR3 covers 14 residues. Germline-derived CDR1 and CDR2 are MNHEY and SVGAGI. The CDR3: CASRMDPNTDTQYF. Here the CDR3 DNA reads TGTGCCAGCAGAATGGACCCTAACACAGATACGCAGTATTTT.

The V call is TRBV5-6, the J call TRBJ1-5; D perhaps matches TRBD1 (5 bases). The ends were cut back, 2 bases at V and 0 bases at J, with 15 bases in the middle. Germline loops: CDR1 SGHDT, CDR2 YYEEEE. CDR3 size: 17 residues. In nucleotides, the CDR3 is TGTGCCAGCAGCTTCAGGTCGGGGGGATATAGCAATCAGCCCCAGCATTTT. This codes for CASSFRSGGYSNQPQHF.

The V gene is TRBV18, the J gene TRBJ1-5; D remains unclear. V dropped 0 bases and J dropped 6 bases, with 9 bases sitting between them. This CDR3 has 14 residues. Germline values: CDR1 KGHSH, CDR2 LQKENI. CDR3 region: CASSPPGRPQPQHF. The CDR3 DNA reads TGTGCCAGCTCACCACCGGGCAGACCTCAGCCCCAGCATTTT. Based on the CDR3 plus reference TRBV18 and TRBJ1-5, the full variable domain is NAGVMQNPRHLVRRRGQEARLRCSPMKGHSHVYWYRQLPEEGLKFMVYLQKENIIDESGMPKERFSAEFPKEGPSILRIQQVVRGDSAAYFCASSPPGRPQPQHFGDGTRLSIL.

V gene TRBV4-2 combines with J gene TRBJ2-7; the D gene is possibly TRBD2 (6 bases). This CDR3 is 16 amino acids long. V was clipped by 0 bases and J by 0 bases, with 12 bases between them. Germline loops: CDR1 LGHNA, CDR2 YNFKEQ. CDR3: CASSQERTGGSYEQYF. The CDR3 region has the DNA TGTGCCAGCAGCCAAGAAAGGACCGGGGGCTCCTACGAGCAGTACTTC.

The chain carries TRBV5-5 and TRBJ1-3; no definite D call. The CDR3 runs to 16 residues. Germline-derived CDR1 and CDR2 are SGHKS and YYEKEE (reference sequence). The V end was cut by 1 base, the J end by 2 bases, with 13 bases between. The CDR3 is CASSLRFQEAGNTIYF. In DNA form, the CDR3 reads TGTGCCAGCAGCTTGAGGTTTCAGGAGGCTGGAAACACCATATATTTT.

CDR3 in DNA: TGTGCCAGCAGCTTAGTACCGGGACTAGCGGGGCAAGAGACCCAGTACTTC. It is translated as CASSLVPGLAGQETQYF. This chain uses TRBV7-2 with TRBJ2-5; 13 bases agree with TRBD2. In germline, CDR1 is SGHTA, CDR2 FQGNSA. There are 17 residues in the CDR3. With V trimmed by 1 base and J by 2 bases, 4 bases remained unmatched.